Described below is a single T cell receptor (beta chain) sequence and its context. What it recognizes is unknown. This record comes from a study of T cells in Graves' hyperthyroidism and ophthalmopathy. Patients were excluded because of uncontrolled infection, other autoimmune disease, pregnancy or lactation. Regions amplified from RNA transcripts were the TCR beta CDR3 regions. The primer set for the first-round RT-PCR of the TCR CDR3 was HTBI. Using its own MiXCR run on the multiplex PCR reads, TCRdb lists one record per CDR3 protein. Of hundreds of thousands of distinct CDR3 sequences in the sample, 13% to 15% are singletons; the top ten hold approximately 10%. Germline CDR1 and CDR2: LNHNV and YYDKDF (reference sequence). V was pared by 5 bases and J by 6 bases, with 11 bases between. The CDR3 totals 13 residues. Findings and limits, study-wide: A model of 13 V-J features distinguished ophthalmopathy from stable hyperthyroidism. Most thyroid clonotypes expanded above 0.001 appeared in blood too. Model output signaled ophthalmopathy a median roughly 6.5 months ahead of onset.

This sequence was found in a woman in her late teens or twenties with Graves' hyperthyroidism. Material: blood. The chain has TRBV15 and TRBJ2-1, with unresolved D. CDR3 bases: TGTGCCACCAGCGCAACTTTCGGCAATGAGCAGTTCTTC. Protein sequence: CATSATFGNEQFF.